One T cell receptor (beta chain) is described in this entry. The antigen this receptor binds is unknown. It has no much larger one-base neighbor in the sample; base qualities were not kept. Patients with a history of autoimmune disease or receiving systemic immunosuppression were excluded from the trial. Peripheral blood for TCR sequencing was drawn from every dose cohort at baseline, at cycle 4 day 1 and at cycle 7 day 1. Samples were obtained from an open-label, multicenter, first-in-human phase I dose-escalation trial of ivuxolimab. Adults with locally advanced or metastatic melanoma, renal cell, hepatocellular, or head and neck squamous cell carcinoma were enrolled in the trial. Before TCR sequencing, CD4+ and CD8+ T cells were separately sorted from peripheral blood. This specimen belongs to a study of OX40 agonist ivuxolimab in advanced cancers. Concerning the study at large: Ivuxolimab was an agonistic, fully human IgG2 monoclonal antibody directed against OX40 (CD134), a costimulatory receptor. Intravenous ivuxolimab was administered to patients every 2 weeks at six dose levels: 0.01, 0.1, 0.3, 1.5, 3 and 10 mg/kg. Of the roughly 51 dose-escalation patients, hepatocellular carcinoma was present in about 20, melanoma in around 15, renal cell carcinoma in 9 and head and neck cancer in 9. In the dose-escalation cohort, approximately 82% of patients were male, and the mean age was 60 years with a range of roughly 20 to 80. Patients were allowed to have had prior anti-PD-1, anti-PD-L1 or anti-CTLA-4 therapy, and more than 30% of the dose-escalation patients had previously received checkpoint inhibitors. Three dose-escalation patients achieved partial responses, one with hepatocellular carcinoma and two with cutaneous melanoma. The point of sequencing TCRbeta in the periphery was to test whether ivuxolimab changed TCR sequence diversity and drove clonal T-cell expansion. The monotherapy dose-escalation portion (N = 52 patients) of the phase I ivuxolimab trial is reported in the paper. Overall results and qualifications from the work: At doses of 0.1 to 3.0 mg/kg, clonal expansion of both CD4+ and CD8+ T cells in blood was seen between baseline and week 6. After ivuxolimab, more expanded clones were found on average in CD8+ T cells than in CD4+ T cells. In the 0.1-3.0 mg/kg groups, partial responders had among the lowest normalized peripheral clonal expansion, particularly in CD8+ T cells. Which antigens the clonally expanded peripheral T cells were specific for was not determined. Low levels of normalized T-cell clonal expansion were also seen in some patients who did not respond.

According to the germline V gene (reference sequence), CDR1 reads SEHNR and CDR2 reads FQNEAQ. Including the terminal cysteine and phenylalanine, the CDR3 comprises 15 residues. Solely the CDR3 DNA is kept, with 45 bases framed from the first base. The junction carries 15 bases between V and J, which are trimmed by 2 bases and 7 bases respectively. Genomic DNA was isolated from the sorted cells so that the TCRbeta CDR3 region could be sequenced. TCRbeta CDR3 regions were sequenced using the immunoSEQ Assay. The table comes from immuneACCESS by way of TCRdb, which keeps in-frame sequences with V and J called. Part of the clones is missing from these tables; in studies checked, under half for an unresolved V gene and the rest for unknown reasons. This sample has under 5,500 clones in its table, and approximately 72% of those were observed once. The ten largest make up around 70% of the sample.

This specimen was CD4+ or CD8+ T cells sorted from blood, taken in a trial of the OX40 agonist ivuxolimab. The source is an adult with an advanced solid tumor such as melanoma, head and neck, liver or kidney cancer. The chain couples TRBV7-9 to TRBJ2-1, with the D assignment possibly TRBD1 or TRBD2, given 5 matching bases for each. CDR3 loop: CASSLSAYGANEQFF. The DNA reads TGTGCCAGCAGCTTATCTGCCTACGGGGCGAATGAGCAGTTCTTC.